One sample yielded the 8 T cell receptor beta chains listed below, sequenced in a study of T-cell memory formation after mild COVID-19 (dated by TCRdb to 2020 to 2023). The library was prepared using 5' RACE. The data were produced on an Illumina NovaSeq 6000. TCRdb reanalyzed the raw reads on its own, using fastp at Q25 for trimming and MiXCR for clone calling, and kept in-frame beta chains. Each entry merges the rows of one CDR3 protein and shows their most common DNA and genes. This sample is represented by about 270,000 distinct CDR3 sequences; approximately 18% of them were singletons. The ten largest make up about 23% of the sample. What was sequenced was PBMCs or a T cell subset sorted from them (not recorded which). The origin of the receptors is a man between 18 and 29 years old who had mild COVID-19 (a few samples of this study predate the infection). The sample titles of this study are shuffled in the database, so cell type and time point are left out; the donor was told from shared clones.

This clonotype came up many times. This chain joins TRBV7-9 and TRBJ2-1; D gene uncertain. The V gene lost 4 bases and the J gene lost 5 bases, with 3 bases spanning the gap. The CDR3 consists of 11 residues. CDR1 is SEHNR, CDR2 FQNEAQ, per germline (reference sequence). DNA for the CDR3: TGTGCCAGCAGCTCAGACAATGAGCAGTTCTTC. It yields the protein CASSSDNEQFF.

The chain uses TRBV20-1 and TRBJ1-4; D is undetermined. The V and J ends lost 0 bases and 4 bases respectively, with 18 bases between them. The CDR3 loop spans 17 amino acids. Germline values: CDR1 DFQATT, CDR2 SNEGSKA (reference sequence). The CDR3 nucleotides read TGCAGTGCTAGAGATCCCCCGTTCGTGGGGTATAATGAAAAACTGTTTTTT. Amino acid sequence: CSARDPPFVGYNEKLFF.

This clonotype was counted ten times or more. The gene calls are TRBV7-2 and TRBJ2-3; possibly TRBD2 for D (5 bases). Germline CDR1 reads SGHTA; CDR2 reads FQGNSA. The CDR3 totals 13 residues. The ends were cut back, 8 bases at V and 4 bases at J, with 13 bases in the middle. The CDR3 DNA is TGTGCCAGCCAGTTCACGGGGTCAGATACGCAGTATTTT. Translation: CASQFTGSDTQYF.

The chain links TRBV27 to TRBJ2-7; the match to TRBD1 covers 7 bases. Germline lookup yields CDR1 MNHEY and CDR2 SMNVEV (reference sequence). This CDR3 has 16 residues. V was clipped by 7 bases and J by 6 bases; unmatched bases: 18. Here the CDR3 reads CASIRTGTEIGAEQYV. The CDR3 DNA is TGTGCCAGCATCCGAACCGGGACAGAAATAGGGGCCGAGCAGTACGTC.

In its sample, this clonotype was seen many times. The CDR3 region has the DNA TGTGCCAGCAGGACAGTGGGTGACTATGGCTACACCTTC. This sequence encodes CASRTVGDYGYTF. This chain links TRBV6-5 with TRBJ1-2, with D perhaps matching TRBD1 (5 bases). The germline CDR1 and CDR2 sequences are MNHEY and SVGAGI. CDR3 size: 13 residues. The germline V and J ends were trimmed by 6 bases and 3 bases, with 11 bases remaining between them.

A few counts support this clonotype. J is TRBJ1-1 and V is TRBV27; D call uncertain. The CDR3 runs 13 residues. Germline V gene data show CDR1 as MNHEY and CDR2 as SMNVEV (reference sequence). With 3 bases removed from V and 3 bases from J, the gap between germline ends came to 8 bases. The CDR3 here is CASSLLQDTEAFF. The CDR3 nucleotides are TGTGCCAGCAGTTTGCTCCAGGACACTGAAGCTTTCTTT.

The chain employs TRBV7-8 and TRBJ2-1, with 9 bases aligning to TRBD2. After removal of 8 bases from V and 2 bases from J, the junction contained 7 bases not matched to a gene. Germline V gives CDR1 SGHVS, CDR2 FQNEAQ. The CDR3 extends over 15 amino acids. CDR3 nucleotide sequence: TGTGCCAGCCGTCTTAGCGGGAGCCCCTACAATGAGCAGTTCTTC. Protein product: CASRLSGSPYNEQFF.

This clonotype was detected a few times. V and J are TRBV20-1 and TRBJ1-2; D is uncertain. The CDR3 extends over 8 amino acids. Germline values: CDR1 DFQATT, CDR2 SNEGSKA (reference sequence). Trimming pared 5 bases from V and 8 bases from J, leaving 3 bases between. CDR3 sequence reads: CSAFGYTF. CDR3 bases: TGCAGTGCTTTCGGCTACACCTTC.